Shown below are 26 T cell receptor beta chains from a single sample sequenced in a study of response to subunit inactivated influenza vaccine (dated by TCRdb to 2016 to 2018). The library relied on RT-PCR. Sequencing used an Illumina HiSeq 2500. TCRdb took the public reads, trimmed them with fastp at Q25, ran MiXCR for clone calling and kept in-frame beta chains. Each record represents a unique CDR3 protein, reported with the most common genes and DNA among its rows. Present in this sample are about 650,000 distinct CDR3 sequences, 14% of which were seen just once. The ten largest account for about 7.4% of the sample. Material: PBMCs from blood, obtained 14 days before vaccination. The receptor source for this set is a man in his forties or fifties who received an inactivated influenza vaccine. Donor details come from another sample of the same person, matched by shared clones.

The chain links TRBV7-9 to TRBJ2-1; D uncertain. CDR1 SEHNR and CDR2 FQNEAQ come from the germline V gene (reference sequence). This CDR3 has 14 residues. V lost 2 bases and J 8 bases, leaving 13 bases between the germline ends. The CDR3 DNA follows: TGTGCCAGCAGCTTAAACGGGTTTTGGGATGAGCAGTTCTTC. Protein product: CASSLNGFWDEQFF.

The V gene is TRBV6-5, the J gene TRBJ1-6, with 7 nucleotides matching TRBD1. Germline V gene lookup returns CDR1 MNHEY and CDR2 SVGAGI. V trimming: 4 bases; J trimming: 9 bases; junction bases outside the gene matches: 9. The CDR3 has 15 amino acids. The CDR3 here is CASSFGGTVFSPLHF. In DNA, the CDR3 is TGTGCCAGCAGTTTCGGGGGGACAGTCTTTTCACCCCTCCACTTT.

This clonotype was counted many times. The V gene is TRBV6-5, the J gene TRBJ2-1; tentative D call: TRBD2 (5 bases). The CDR3 spans 18 residues. Germline V gene lookup returns CDR1 MNHEY and CDR2 SVGAGI. The V end lost 4 bases, the J end lost 9 bases, and 28 bases lay between the germline ends. As DNA, the CDR3 is TGTGCCAGCAGTTTATTTCCGGTGGACTTTAGTGGCTTCACTGAGCAGTTCTTC. Its protein is CASSLFPVDFSGFTEQFF.

The rearrangement links TRBV20-1 to TRBJ2-2; TRBD2 matches 10 bases. Trimming took 5 bases from V and 2 from J; bases not matched to a gene: 2. Germline CDR1 is DFQATT and CDR2 is SNEGSKA (reference sequence). This CDR3 is built from 14 residues. For the CDR3, the DNA is TGCAGTGCTCCTAGCGGGGGAAACACCGGGGAGCTGTTTTTT. It translates to CSAPSGGNTGELFF.

The genes are TRBV20-1 and TRBJ2-5; TRBD2 matches 9 bases. CDR3 length: 16 residues. CDR1 is DFQATT, CDR2 SNEGSKA, per germline (reference sequence). V lost 1 base and J lost 5; bases outside the gene matches: 11. In DNA form, the CDR3 reads TGCAGTGCTAGAGGTTCCAGACTAGCGGCGAGGGAGACCCAGTACTTC. Translated: CSARGSRLAARETQYF.

This clonotype was observed a few times. V gene TRBV28 combines with J gene TRBJ2-5; D perhaps matches TRBD1 (5 bases). Trimming removed 4 bases from V and 9 bases from J, with 18 bases in between. Germline lookup yields CDR1 MDHEN and CDR2 SYDVKM. The CDR3 covers 14 residues. The CDR3: CASSSFPGMSAQYF. DNA for the CDR3: TGTGCCAGCAGTTCCTTCCCAGGGATGTCGGCCCAGTACTTC.

This clonotype has a count of ten or more. The V gene is TRBV3-1, the J gene TRBJ1-1, with TRBD1 identical over 8 bases. Germline lookup yields CDR1 LGHDT and CDR2 YNNKEL (reference sequence). V lost 4 bases and J lost 12; bases outside the gene matches: 10. The CDR3 sequence is 13 residues long. For the CDR3, the DNA is TGTGCCAGCAGCCTGGAGGTCAGGGGGCCTTCTTTCTTT. Residues: CASSLEVRGPSFF.

A few counts support this clonotype. This chain joins TRBV14 and TRBJ2-2; D possibly corresponds to TRBD2 (6 bases). CDR1 SGHDN and CDR2 FVKESK come from the germline V gene. The CDR3 is 17 residues long. V dropped 3 bases and J dropped 1 base, with 15 bases sitting between them. CDR3 sequence (DNA): TGTGCCAGCAGCCACCAGACCGGAGGGTGGAACACCGGGGAGCTGTTTTTT. It is translated as CASSHQTGGWNTGELFF.

This clonotype was detected ten times or more. The V and J genes are TRBV28 and TRBJ1-6; unclear D gene. This CDR3 contains 18 residues. V was trimmed by 2 bases and J by 0 bases, leaving 14 bases between them. Germline loops: CDR1 MDHEN, CDR2 SYDVKM. The CDR3 reads CASSLMGSGSSYNSPLHF. The CDR3 region has the DNA TGTGCCAGCAGTTTAATGGGTTCGGGGAGCTCCTATAATTCACCCCTCCACTTT.

The chain carries TRBV9 and TRBJ2-1, with TRBD2 matching over 9 bases. Germline assignment: CDR1 SGDLS and CDR2 YYNGEE. The CDR3 has 16 amino acids. Trimming took 0 bases from V and 5 from J; bases not matched to a gene: 6. CDR3 amino acids: CASSVEGSGGHNEQFF. As DNA, the CDR3 is TGTGCCAGCAGCGTAGAGGGCAGCGGGGGGCACAATGAGCAGTTCTTC.

This clonotype was recorded a few times. This chain joins TRBV24-1 and TRBJ1-1; D is ambiguous. This CDR3 is built from 11 residues. V shed 7 bases and J shed 1 base, with 3 bases lying between them. Germline CDR1 is KGHDR and CDR2 is SFDVKD. CDR3 nucleotides: TGTGCCACCAGAAAGAACACTGAAGCTTTCTTT. Translating gives CATRKNTEAFF.

The CDR3 here is CASSLRPTGNRNEKLFF. CDR3 DNA: TGTGCCAGCAGCTTAAGACCAACGGGCAACCGTAATGAAAAACTGTTTTTT. V usage is TRBV7-9 and J usage is TRBJ1-4, with unresolved D. CDR1 and CDR2 from the germline V gene are SEHNR and FQNEAQ (reference sequence). V lost 2 bases and J 4 bases, leaving 17 bases between the germline ends. This CDR3 comprises 17 residues.

This clonotype was seen only a few times. The CDR3: CASSASGLNNSPLHF. The CDR3 DNA reads as TGCGCCAGCAGTGCCTCAGGGTTGAATAATTCACCCCTCCACTTT. This chain connects TRBV10-2 to TRBJ1-6; the D gene is possibly TRBD1 (5 bases). The V gene lost 4 bases and the J gene lost 5 bases, with 12 bases spanning the gap. There are 15 residues in the CDR3. CDR1 and CDR2 from the germline V gene are WSHSY and SAAADI.

The genes are TRBV7-8 and TRBJ2-1; D might be TRBD2 (7 bases). The CDR3 sequence is 17 residues long. With 4 bases removed from V and 1 base from J, the gap between germline ends came to 17 bases. Germline lookup yields CDR1 SGHVS and CDR2 FQNEAQ. CDR3 nucleotides: TGTGCCAGCAGCTCGGGACGGCGGGGGCGATCCTACAATGAGCAGTTCTTC. Residues: CASSSGRRGRSYNEQFF.

The chain recombines TRBV19 with TRBJ1-1, with D unclear. CDR3 length: 11 amino acids. Trimming removed 3 bases at V and 5 bases at J, with 4 bases between. The V gene's germline CDR1 is LNHDA and CDR2 SQIVND (reference sequence). The CDR3 loop is CASSIGTEAFF. The CDR3 DNA follows: TGTGCCAGTAGTATTGGGACTGAAGCTTTCTTT.

This chain uses TRBV20-1 with TRBJ2-5; 12 bases are a match to TRBD2. Per the germline V gene, CDR1 is DFQATT and CDR2 is SNEGSKA (reference sequence). The trim removed 3 bases at V and 4 bases at J, leaving 6 bases unmatched. The CDR3 loop spans 15 amino acids. CDR3 in DNA: TGCAGTGCTAGCTCCCGGGGACTAGCGGGAGAGACCCAGTACTTC. It yields the protein CSASSRGLAGETQYF.

This chain connects TRBV12-3 or TRBV12-4 to TRBJ1-5, with 7 positions matching TRBD1. This CDR3 has 16 residues. The V and J ends lost 5 bases and 1 base, in that order; junction bases with no gene match: 8. The CDR3 sequence: CASSPGDSQSNQPQHF. CDR3 bases: TGTGCCAGCAGTCCTGGGGACAGTCAGAGCAATCAGCCCCAGCATTTT.

The chain couples TRBV9 to TRBJ2-2, with a tentative D call TRBD2 (5 bases). The length of the CDR3 is 15 residues. Germline CDR1 is SGDLS and CDR2 is YYNGEE. Trimming took off 2 bases at V and 4 bases at J, with 12 bases between the two ends. CDR3 amino acids: CASSVGGSSTGELFF. DNA of the CDR3: TGTGCCAGCAGCGTGGGCGGGTCGAGCACCGGGGAGCTGTTTTTT.

J is TRBJ2-7 and V is TRBV29-1, with a weak D call TRBD2 (5 bases). This CDR3 spans 13 amino acids. Germline CDR1 reads SQVTM; CDR2 reads ANQGSEA. Trimming left V 3 bases short and J 2 bases short, with 11 bases between. The CDR3 spells CSVDSGSAYEQYF. The CDR3 DNA reads as TGCAGCGTTGATTCGGGGAGCGCCTACGAGCAGTACTTC.

The genes are TRBV4-3 and TRBJ2-3; a weak D match, TRBD1 (7 bases). V lost 0 bases and J 1 base, leaving 14 bases between the germline ends. Germline loops: CDR1 LGHNA, CDR2 YSLEER. CDR3 length equals 17 residues. CDR3 amino acids: CASSQEEGALGTDTQYF. The CDR3 DNA is TGCGCCAGCAGCCAAGAGGAGGGGGCGCTGGGCACAGATACGCAGTATTTT.

The V gene is TRBV15, the J gene TRBJ1-2; a weak D match, TRBD1 (5 bases). CDR1 is LNHNV, CDR2 YYDKDF, per germline (reference sequence). This CDR3 comprises 13 residues. V gave up 0 bases and J gave up 7 bases, with 9 bases separating them. The CDR3 DNA reads TGTGCCACCAGCAGAGAGCAGGGAAGTGGCTACACCTTC. Protein sequence: CATSREQGSGYTF.

V usage is TRBV3-1 and J usage is TRBJ2-3; TRBD2 aligns across 8 bases. In germline, CDR1 is LGHDT, CDR2 YNNKEL (reference sequence). J was trimmed by 5 bases and V by 1 base; bases with no gene match: 2. This CDR3 has 14 amino acids. Here the CDR3 reads CASSQAAGGDTQYF. The CDR3 DNA follows: TGTGCCAGCAGCCAAGCGGCGGGGGGAGATACGCAGTATTTT.

V gene TRBV7-2 combines with J gene TRBJ2-1, with a tentative D call TRBD1 (6 bases). Germline-derived CDR1 and CDR2 are SGHTA and FQGNSA. V dropped 3 bases and J dropped 5 bases, with 14 bases sitting between them. This CDR3 contains 15 residues. The CDR3: CASSFMGQPNNEQFF. The CDR3 DNA reads as TGTGCCAGCAGCTTCATGGGACAACCGAACAATGAGCAGTTCTTC.

J is TRBJ2-3 and V is TRBV7-2; D gene unclear. V was clipped by 5 bases and J by 5 bases, with 14 bases between them. Germline loops: CDR1 SGHTA, CDR2 FQGNSA. The CDR3 covers 14 residues. The CDR3 region is CASSPSPPGDTQYF. The DNA of the CDR3 is TGTGCCAGCAGCCCAAGCCCTCCAGGAGATACGCAGTATTTT.

This clonotype was seen only a few times. The chain is built from TRBV10-2 and TRBJ1-4; TRBD1 matches at 8 bases. In germline, CDR1 is WSHSY, CDR2 SAAADI. The CDR3 is made up of 16 amino acids. The J segment lost 12 bases and the V segment lost 4 bases, leaving 16 bases of the junction unmatched. CDR3 nucleotide sequence: TGCGCCAGCAGTGGGAAAAGCGGGACAGGACCTAATCAACTGTTTTTT. The encoded protein is CASSGKSGTGPNQLFF.

This chain uses TRBV7-2 with TRBJ2-7; unclear D gene. Per the germline V gene, CDR1 is SGHTA and CDR2 is FQGNSA. The ends were cut back, 5 bases at V and 7 bases at J, with 12 bases in the middle. This CDR3 comprises 12 residues. The CDR3 nucleotides are TGTGCCAGCAGCCCCGCACGAGTGGAGCAGTACTTC. It yields the protein CASSPARVEQYF. Together with reference TRBV7-2 and TRBJ2-7, the CDR3 gives the full variable domain: GAGVSQSPSNKVTEKGKDVELRCDPISGHTALYWYRQSLGQGLEFLIYFQGNSAPDKSGLPSDRFSAERTGGSVSTLTIQRTQQEDSAVYLCASSPARVEQYFGPGTRLTVT.